Included here is one T cell receptor (beta chain) sequence, with context. The CDR3 is 15 amino acids. Deletions cut 5 bases from V and 6 bases from J, with 19 bases between. Germline V gene lookup returns CDR1 SGHAT and CDR2 FQDESV (reference sequence). Original methodology: Researchers report that nucleated cell counts were estimated from reference gene primer amplification. TCRdb's table, derived via immunoSEQ multiplex PCR, lists solely in-frame clones and lacks some. V and J calls and clone size come straight from that table; D and trimming were deduced from the DNA. Of 200,000 to 250,000 clones in the sample, approximately 86% were seen once. These data belong to a study of blood T cell repertoires in COVID-19. Study as a whole: Whether acute or convalescent, the COVID-19 samples came from the United States, Italy and Spain. T cells, B-cell-depleted T cells, or PBMCs provided the cDNA or gDNA that served as material.

The chain combines TRBV11-1 with TRBJ1-2; possible D gene TRBD1, 6 bases. The sequenced material came from peripheral blood. The clonotype comes from a woman between 50 and 59 years old with COVID-19, enrolled during active disease. The CDR3 region is CASSPTGLYTNGYTF. CDR3 sequence (DNA): TGTGCCAGCAGCCCAACAGGGCTTTATACGAATGGCTACACCTTC.